This T cell receptor (beta chain) was sequenced during a study of T-cell reconstitution after alpha-beta-depleted transplantation in children. Trimming cost V 1 base and J 2 bases; bases outside gene matches: 7. Germline CDR1 SGHTA, CDR2 FQGTGA. There are 16 residues in the CDR3. Study-wide points: Surviving thymic progenitors and recipient T cells were the source of high TCRbeta diversity at day 60 in some patients. Where alpha-beta T cells came from about two months after transplant was reportedly several hundred expanded graft clones. A year had passed since transplant, and T-cell counts and diversity by then came mostly from newly produced T cells.

Of note for this clonotype: Its matching antigen is unknown.

Unique molecular identifiers were used in preparing the TCRbeta library. TCRdb reanalysed the PCR reads using MiXCR and keeps one entry per CDR3 protein. The sample lists some 350,000 distinct CDR3 sequences, roughly 15% occurring once. The chain links TRBV7-3 to TRBJ2-5, with 7 positions matching TRBD2. The TCR originated in a male patient aged 2-15 years who had a stem cell transplant for acute lymphoblastic leukemia, so the T cells may come from the graft donor. The input for sequencing was PBMCs, mostly from graft donor cells, taken 360 days after TCRalphabeta/CD19-depleted stem cell transplant. CDR3 protein: CASSLRLGGTQETQYF. CDR3 DNA: TGTGCCAGCAGCTTAAGGCTCGGGGGGACTCAAGAGACCCAGTACTTC.